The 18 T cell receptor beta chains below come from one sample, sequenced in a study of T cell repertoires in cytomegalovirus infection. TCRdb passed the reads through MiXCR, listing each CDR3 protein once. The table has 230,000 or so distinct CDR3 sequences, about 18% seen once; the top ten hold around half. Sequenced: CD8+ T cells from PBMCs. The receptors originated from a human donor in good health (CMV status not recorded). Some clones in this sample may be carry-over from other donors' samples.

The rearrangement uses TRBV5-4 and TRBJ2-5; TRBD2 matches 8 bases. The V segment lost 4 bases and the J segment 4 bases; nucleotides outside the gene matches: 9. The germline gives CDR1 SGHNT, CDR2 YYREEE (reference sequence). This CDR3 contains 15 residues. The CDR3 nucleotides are TGTGCCAGCAGCGCACCGGGGGGGCTTCGAGAGACCCAGTACTTC. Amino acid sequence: CASSAPGGLRETQYF.

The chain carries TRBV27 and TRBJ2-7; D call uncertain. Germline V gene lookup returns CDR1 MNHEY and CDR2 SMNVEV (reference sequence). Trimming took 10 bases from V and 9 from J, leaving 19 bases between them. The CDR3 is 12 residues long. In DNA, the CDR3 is TGTGCCACCACCGGCTCAGATCTAAGGCAGTACTTC. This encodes CATTGSDLRQYF.

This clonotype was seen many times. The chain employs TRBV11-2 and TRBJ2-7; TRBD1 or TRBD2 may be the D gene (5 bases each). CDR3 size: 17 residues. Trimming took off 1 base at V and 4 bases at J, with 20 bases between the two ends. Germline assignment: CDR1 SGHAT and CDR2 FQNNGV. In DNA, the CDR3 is TGTGCCAGCAGCTTAGGGAGCTCCATACCGGGACGGTACGAGCAGTACTTC. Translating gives CASSLGSSIPGRYEQYF.

The CDR3 DNA follows: TGTGCCAGCAGCTTAGGGGGGCTTGGACCTATCTACGAGCAGTACTTC. This encodes CASSLGGLGPIYEQYF. The chain employs TRBV5-6 and TRBJ2-7, with D perhaps being TRBD1 or TRBD2 (6 bases each). CDR3 length equals 16 residues. Germline assignment: CDR1 SGHDT and CDR2 YYEEEE. The V end was cut by 2 bases, the J end by 3 bases, with 18 bases between.

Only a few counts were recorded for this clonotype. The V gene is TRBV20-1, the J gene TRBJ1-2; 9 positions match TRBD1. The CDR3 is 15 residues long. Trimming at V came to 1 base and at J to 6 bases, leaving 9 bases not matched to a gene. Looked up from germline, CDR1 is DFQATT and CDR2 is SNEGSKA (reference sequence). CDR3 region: CSARVPGQGIDGYTF. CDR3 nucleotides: TGCAGTGCTAGAGTTCCGGGACAGGGCATAGATGGCTACACCTTC.

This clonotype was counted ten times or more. The CDR3 sequence is CASSLQSGSISTNEKLFF. CDR3 nucleotide sequence: TGTGCCAGCAGCTTACAGTCAGGCAGTATCTCAACTAATGAAAAACTGTTTTTT. This chain uses TRBV7-6 with TRBJ1-4, with D unclear. Germline CDR1 and CDR2: SGHVS and FNYEAQ. The CDR3 has 18 amino acids. Trimming pared 2 bases from V and 0 bases from J, leaving 16 bases between. Based on the CDR3 plus reference TRBV7-6 and TRBJ1-4, the full variable domain is GAGVSQSPRYKVTKRGQDVALRCDPISGHVSLYWYRQALGQGPEFLTYFNYEAQQDKSGLPNDRFSAERPEGSISTLTIQRTEQRDSAMYRCASSLQSGSISTNEKLFFGSGTQLSVL.

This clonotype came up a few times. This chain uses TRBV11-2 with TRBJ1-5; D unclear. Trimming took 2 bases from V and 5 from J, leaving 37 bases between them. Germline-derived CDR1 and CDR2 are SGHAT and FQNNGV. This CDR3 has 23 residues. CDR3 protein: CASSLYMKLRSSEKEVTHQPQHF. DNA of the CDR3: TGTGCCAGCAGCTTATATATGAAATTACGGAGCAGCGAGAAAGAGGTTACGCATCAGCCCCAGCATTTT.

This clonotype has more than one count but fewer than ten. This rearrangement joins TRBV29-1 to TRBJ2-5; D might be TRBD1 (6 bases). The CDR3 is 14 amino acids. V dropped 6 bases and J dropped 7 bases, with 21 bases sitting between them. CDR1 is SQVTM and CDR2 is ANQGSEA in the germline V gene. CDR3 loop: CSVQPGQYDGTQYF. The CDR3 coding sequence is TGCAGCGTCCAGCCAGGACAGTACGATGGGACCCAGTACTTC.

CDR3 DNA sequence: TGTGCCAGCAGCTTGGATAGACCGGGACGGCCCGTGATCAATGAGCAGTTCTTC. Translating gives CASSLDRPGRPVINEQFF. The V gene is TRBV7-9, the J gene TRBJ2-1, with D perhaps given as TRBD1 or TRBD2 (5 bases each). The CDR3 is 18 residues long. V lost 3 bases and J 6 bases, leaving 24 bases between the germline ends. The germline gives CDR1 SEHNR, CDR2 FQNEAQ (reference sequence).

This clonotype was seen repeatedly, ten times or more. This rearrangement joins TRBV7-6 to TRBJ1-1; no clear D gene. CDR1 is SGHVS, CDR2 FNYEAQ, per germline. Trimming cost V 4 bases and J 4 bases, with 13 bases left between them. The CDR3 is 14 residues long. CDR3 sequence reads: CASSSETVSTEAFF. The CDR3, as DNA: TGTGCCAGCAGCTCCGAGACGGTTAGCACTGAAGCTTTCTTT.

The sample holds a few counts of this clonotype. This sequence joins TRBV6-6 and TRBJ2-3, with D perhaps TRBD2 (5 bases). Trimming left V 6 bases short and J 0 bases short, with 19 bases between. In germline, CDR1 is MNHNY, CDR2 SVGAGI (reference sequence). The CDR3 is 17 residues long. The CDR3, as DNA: TGTGCCAGCAGCATTTTTTGGGCGGGTGCTAGCACAGATACGCAGTATTTT. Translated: CASSIFWAGASTDTQYF.

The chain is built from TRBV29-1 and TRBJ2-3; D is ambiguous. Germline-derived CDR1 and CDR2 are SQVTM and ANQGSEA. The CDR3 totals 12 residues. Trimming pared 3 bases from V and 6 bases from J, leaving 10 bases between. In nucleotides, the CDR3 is TGCAGCGTTGAGGCGAGAGCCGATACGCAGTATTTT. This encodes CSVEARADTQYF.

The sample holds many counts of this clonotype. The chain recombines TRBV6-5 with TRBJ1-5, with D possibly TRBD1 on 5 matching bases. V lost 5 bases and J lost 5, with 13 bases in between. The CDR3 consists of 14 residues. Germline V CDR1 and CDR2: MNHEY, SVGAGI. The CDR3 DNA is TGTGCCAGCAGTCTCCGGGACCGAGATCAGCCCCAGCATTTT. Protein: CASSLRDRDQPQHF.

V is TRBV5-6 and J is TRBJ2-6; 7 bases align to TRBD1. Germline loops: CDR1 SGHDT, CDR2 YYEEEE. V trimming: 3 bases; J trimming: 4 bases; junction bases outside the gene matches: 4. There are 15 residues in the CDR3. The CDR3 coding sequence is TGTGCCAGCAGCTGGGACAGTTCAGGGGCCAACGTCCTGACTTTC. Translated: CASSWDSSGANVLTF.

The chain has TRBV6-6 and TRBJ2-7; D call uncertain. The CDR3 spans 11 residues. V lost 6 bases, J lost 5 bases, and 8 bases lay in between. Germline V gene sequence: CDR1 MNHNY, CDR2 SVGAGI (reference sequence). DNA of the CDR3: TGTGCCAGCAGCCCCCTGAACGAGCAGTACTTC. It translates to CASSPLNEQYF.

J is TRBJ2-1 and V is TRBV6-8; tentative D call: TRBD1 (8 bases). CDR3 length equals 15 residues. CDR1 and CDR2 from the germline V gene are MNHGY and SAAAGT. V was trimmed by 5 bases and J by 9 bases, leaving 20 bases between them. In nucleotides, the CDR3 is TGTGCCAGCAGTAAACCCCTTTACAGGGGGGGTGAGCAGTTCTTC. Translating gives CASSKPLYRGGEQFF.

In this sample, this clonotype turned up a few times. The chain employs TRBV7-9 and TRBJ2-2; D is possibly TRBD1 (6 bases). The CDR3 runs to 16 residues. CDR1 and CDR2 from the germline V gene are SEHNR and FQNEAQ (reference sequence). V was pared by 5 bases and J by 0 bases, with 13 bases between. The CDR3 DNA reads TGTGCCAGCAGCCCGGACAGCGCCCCGAACACCGGGGAGCTGTTTTTT. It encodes CASSPDSAPNTGELFF.

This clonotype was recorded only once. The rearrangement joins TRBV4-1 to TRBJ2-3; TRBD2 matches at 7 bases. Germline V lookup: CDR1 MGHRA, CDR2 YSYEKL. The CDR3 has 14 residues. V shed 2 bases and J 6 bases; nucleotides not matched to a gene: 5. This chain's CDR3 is CASSQWRGSDTQYF. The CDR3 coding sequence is TGCGCCAGCAGCCAATGGCGGGGGAGTGATACGCAGTATTTT.